Reported below is one T cell receptor (beta chain). The record originates from a study of blood T cell repertoires in COVID-19. Across the whole study: Italy, Spain and the United States were the sources of the convalescent and acute COVID-19 samples. Sources were T cells, B-cell-depleted T cells, or PBMCs; the material itself was cDNA or gDNA.

Trimming stripped 3 bases from V and 1 base from J, with 13 bases between. Germline V CDR1 and CDR2: LGHDT, YNNKEL (reference sequence). The length of the CDR3 is 16 residues. In the original processing: Researchers report that nucleated cell counts were estimated from reference gene primer amplification. Generated by immunoSEQ multiplex PCR, the TCRdb table keeps only in-frame clones and is missing some. Clonal size and the V and J genes are those of that table, whereas D and trimming came from the DNA. The sample shows 200,000 to 300,000 clones, around 81% of them seen only once. The chain has TRBV3-1 (or the pseudogene TRBV3-2) and TRBJ1-5; TRBD1 is a possible D gene (5 bases). The sample taken for sequencing was peripheral blood. The TCR comes from a man younger than 40 who had recovered from COVID-19. The CDR3 DNA reads as TGTGCCAGCAGCCACGGCGCCCAGGGAAGCAATCAGCCCCAGCATTTT. Protein sequence: CASSHGAQGSNQPQHF.